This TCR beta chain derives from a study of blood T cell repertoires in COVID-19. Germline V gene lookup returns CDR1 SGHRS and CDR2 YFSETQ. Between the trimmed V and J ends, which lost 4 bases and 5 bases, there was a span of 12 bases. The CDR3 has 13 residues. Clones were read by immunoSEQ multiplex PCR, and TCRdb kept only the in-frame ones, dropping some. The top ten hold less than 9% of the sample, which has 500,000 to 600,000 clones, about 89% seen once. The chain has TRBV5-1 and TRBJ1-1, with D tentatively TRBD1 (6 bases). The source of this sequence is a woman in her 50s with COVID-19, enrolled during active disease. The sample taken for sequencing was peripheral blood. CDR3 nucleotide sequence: TGCGCCAGCAGCACTCGGGGGGCTACTGAAGCTTTCTTT. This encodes CASSTRGATEAFF.